This T cell receptor beta chain stems from a study of human T cells and chemical hapten exposure. TCRdb reanalysed the RACE reads using MiXCR and keeps one entry per CDR3 protein. Of a few hundred thousand distinct CDR3 sequences in the sample, roughly 6% were seen once. General study points: No change in TCRs above 1 in 1000 frequency was produced by DPC sensitization.

Time point meaning: patch test 2, 6 weeks after DPC sensitization. The treatment: therapeutic diphenylcyclopropenone sensitization with weekly scalp DPC. Points on this clonotype: Its antigen is unknown.

The ends were cut back, 0 bases at V and 2 bases at J, with 10 bases in the middle. This CDR3 is 15 amino acids long. The chain has TRBV12-3 or TRBV12-4 and TRBJ2-5, with D unclear. The sequencing here drew on whole blood, taken in connection with sensitization to the hapten diphenylcyclopropenone (DPC). The clonotype originates from a woman aged 18-29 years with alopecia areata. Some clones in this sample may be carry-over from other donors' samples. This CDR3 is CASSLAGSLQETQYF. CDR3 in DNA: TGTGCCAGCAGTTTAGCTGGTAGTCTGCAAGAGACCCAGTACTTC.